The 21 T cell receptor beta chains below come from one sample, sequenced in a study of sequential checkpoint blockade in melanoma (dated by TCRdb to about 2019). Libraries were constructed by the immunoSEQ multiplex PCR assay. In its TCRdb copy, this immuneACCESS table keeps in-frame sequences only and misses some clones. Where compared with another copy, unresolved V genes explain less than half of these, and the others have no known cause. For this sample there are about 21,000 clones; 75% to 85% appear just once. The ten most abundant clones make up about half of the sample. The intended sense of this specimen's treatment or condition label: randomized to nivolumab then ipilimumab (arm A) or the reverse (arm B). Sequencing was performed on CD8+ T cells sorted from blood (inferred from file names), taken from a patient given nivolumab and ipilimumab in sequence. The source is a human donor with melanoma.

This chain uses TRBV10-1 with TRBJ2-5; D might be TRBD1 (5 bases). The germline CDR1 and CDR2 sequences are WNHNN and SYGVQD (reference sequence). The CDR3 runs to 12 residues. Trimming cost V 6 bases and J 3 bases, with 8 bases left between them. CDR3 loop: CASRQGKETQYF. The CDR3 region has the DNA TGCGCCAGCAGGCAGGGAAAAGAGACCCAGTACTTC.

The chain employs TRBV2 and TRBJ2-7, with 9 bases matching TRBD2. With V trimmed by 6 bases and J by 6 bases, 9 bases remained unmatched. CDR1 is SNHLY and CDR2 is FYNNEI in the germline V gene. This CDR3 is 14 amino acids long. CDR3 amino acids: CASRGPGLAGEQYF. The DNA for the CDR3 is TGTGCCAGCAGGGGACCGGGACTAGCAGGCGAGCAGTACTTC.

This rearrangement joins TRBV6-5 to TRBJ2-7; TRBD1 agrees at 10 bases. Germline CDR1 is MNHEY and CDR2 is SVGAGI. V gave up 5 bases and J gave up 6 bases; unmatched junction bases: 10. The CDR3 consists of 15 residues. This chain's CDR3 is CASSAGTGVVVEQYF. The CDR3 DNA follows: TGTGCCAGCAGTGCCGGGACAGGGGTTGTCGTCGAGCAGTACTTC.

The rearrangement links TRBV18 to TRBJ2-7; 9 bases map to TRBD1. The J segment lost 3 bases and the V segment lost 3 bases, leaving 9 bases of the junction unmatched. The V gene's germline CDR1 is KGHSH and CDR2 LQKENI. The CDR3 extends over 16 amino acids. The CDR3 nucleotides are TGTGCCAGCTCACCGGTCGTGGACAGGGGCCTCTACGAGCAGTACTTC. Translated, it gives CASSPVVDRGLYEQYF.

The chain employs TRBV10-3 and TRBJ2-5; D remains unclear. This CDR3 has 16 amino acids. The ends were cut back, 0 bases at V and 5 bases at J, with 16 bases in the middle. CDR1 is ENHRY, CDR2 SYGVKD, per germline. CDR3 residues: CAISESGSLTKETQYF. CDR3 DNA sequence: TGTGCCATCAGTGAGTCGGGCAGCCTAACAAAGGAGACCCAGTACTTC.

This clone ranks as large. CDR3 sequence reads: CASNDFTGAGTEAFF. CDR3 nucleotides: TGTGCCAGTAACGATTTCACGGGTGCGGGCACTGAAGCTTTCTTT. This chain connects TRBV19 to TRBJ1-1; D gene ambiguous. This CDR3 is 15 amino acids long. Trimming removed 7 bases at V and 4 bases at J, with 19 bases between. The germline V gene encodes CDR1 LNHDA and CDR2 SQIVND (reference sequence).

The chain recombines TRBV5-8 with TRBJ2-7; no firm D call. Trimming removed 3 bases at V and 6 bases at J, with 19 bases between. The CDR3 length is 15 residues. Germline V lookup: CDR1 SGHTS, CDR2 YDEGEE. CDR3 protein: CASSSLGSLPSEQYF. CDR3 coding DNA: TGTGCCAGCAGCTCTCTAGGCTCGTTACCCAGCGAGCAGTACTTC.

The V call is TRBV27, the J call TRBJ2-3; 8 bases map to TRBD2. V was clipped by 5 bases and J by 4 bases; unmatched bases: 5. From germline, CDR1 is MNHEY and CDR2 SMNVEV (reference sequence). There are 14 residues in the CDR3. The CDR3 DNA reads TGTGCCAGCAGTCATCGGGGGGGCTCAGATACGCAGTATTTT. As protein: CASSHRGGSDTQYF.

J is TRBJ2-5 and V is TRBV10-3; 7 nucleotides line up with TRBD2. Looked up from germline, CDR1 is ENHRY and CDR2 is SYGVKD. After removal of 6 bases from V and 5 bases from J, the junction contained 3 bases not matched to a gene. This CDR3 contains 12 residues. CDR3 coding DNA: TGTGCCATCAGGGGGGAGGGGGAGACCCAGTACTTC. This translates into CAIRGEGETQYF.

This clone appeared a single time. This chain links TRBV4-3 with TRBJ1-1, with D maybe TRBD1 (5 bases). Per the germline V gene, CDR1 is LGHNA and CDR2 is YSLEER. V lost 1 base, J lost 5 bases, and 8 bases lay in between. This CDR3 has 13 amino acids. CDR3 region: CASSQGEGTEAFF. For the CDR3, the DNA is TGCGCCAGCAGCCAAGGGGAGGGGACTGAAGCTTTCTTT.

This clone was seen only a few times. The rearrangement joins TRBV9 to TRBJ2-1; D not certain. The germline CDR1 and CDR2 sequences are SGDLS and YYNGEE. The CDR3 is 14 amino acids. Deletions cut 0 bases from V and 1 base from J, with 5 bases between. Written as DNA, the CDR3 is TGTGCCAGCAGCGTAGGACAATCCTACAATGAGCAGTTCTTC. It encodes CASSVGQSYNEQFF.

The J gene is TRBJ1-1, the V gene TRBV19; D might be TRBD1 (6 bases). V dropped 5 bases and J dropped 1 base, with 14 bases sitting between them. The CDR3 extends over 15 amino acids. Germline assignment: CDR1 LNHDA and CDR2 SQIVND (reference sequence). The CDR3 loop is CASSDEAGANTEAFF. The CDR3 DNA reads TGTGCCAGTAGTGACGAGGCAGGGGCGAACACTGAAGCTTTCTTT.

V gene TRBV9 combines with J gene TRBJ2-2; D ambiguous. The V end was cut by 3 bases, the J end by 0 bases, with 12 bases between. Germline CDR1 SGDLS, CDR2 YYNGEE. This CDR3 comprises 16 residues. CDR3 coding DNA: TGTGCCAGCAGCGGGGTAGCTGACGCGAACACCGGGGAGCTGTTTTTT. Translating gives CASSGVADANTGELFF. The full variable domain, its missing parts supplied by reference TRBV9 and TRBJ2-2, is DSGVTQTPKHLITATGQRVTLRCSPRSGDLSVYWYQQSLDQGLQFLIQYYNGEERAKGNILERFSAQQFPDLHSELNLSSLELGDSALYFCASSGVADANTGELFFGEGSRLTVL.

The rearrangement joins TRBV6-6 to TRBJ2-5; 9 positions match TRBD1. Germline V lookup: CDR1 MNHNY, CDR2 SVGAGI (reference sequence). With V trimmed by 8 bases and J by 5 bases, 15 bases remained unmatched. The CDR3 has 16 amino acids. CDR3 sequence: CASGHLQGAGVETQYF. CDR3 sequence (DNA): TGTGCCAGCGGCCACCTACAGGGGGCGGGGGTGGAGACCCAGTACTTC.

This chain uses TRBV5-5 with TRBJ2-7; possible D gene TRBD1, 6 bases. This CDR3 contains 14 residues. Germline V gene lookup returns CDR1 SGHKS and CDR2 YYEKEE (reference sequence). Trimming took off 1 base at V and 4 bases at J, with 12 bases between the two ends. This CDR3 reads CASSLSTGDYEQYF. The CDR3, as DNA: TGTGCCAGCAGCTTGTCGACAGGAGATTACGAGCAGTACTTC.

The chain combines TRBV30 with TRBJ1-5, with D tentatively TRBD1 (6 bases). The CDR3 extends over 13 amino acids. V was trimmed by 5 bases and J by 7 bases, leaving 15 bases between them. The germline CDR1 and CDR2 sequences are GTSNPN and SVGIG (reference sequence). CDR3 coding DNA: TGTGCCTGGGGTAACAGGGCCGCGCAGCCCCAGCATTTT. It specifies CAWGNRAAQPQHF.

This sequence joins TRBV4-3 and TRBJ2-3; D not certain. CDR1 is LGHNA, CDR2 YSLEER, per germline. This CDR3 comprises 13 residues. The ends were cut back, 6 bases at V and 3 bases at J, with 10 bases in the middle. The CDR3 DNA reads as TGCGCCAGCAGTCCCGGCGGAACAGATACGCAGTATTTT. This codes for CASSPGGTDTQYF.

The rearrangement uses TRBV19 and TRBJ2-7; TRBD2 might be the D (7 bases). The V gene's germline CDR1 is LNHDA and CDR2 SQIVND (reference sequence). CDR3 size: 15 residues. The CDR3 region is CASGNAGDTLYEQYF. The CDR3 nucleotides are TGTGCGTCGGGGAACGCGGGGGACACTTTGTACGAGCAGTACTTC.

CDR3 in amino acids: CASSESDQETQYF. CDR3 DNA sequence: TGTGCCAGCAGTGAGTCAGACCAAGAGACCCAGTACTTC. This chain connects TRBV25-1 to TRBJ2-5; D remains ambiguous. The CDR3 consists of 13 residues. Germline V CDR1 and CDR2: MGHDK, SYGVNS. V dropped 3 bases and J dropped 0 bases, with 5 bases sitting between them.

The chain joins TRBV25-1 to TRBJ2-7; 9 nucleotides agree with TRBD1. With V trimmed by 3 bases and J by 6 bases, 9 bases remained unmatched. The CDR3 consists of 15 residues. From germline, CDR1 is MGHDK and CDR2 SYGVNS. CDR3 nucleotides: TGTGCCAGCAGTGAGGGGGACAGGGAATCGGGCGAGCAGTACTTC. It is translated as CASSEGDRESGEQYF.

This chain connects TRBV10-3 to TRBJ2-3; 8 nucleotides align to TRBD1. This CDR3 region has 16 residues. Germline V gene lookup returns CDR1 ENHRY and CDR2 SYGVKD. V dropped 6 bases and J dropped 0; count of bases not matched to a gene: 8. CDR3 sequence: CAIRDAAGGSTDTQYF. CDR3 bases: TGTGCCATCAGGGACGCGGCAGGGGGCAGCACAGATACGCAGTATTTT.